This T cell receptor (beta chain) was identified during a study of blood T cell repertoires in COVID-19. Turning to the study itself: Both acute and convalescent COVID-19 samples were obtained from the United States, Italy and Spain. T cells, B-cell-depleted T cells, or PBMCs supplied cDNA or gDNA.

Germline V gives CDR1 KGHSH, CDR2 LQKENI. Losses at the gene ends were 5 bases for V and 2 bases for J; bases not matched to a gene: 7. The CDR3 is made up of 15 amino acids. Original analysis: Reference gene primer amplification yielded estimated nucleated cell counts. The method was immunoSEQ multiplex PCR; TCRdb's version includes in-frame clones alone and lacks a portion of them. V and J calls plus clone size are reproduced from that table; the DNA served to infer D and trimming. The sample lists more than 150,000 clones; more than 85% were seen once. V gene TRBV18 combines with J gene TRBJ2-7; 9 bases are a match to TRBD1. This sequence originates from a man in his forties or fifties with acute or convalescent COVID-19. The sequencing sample was made of peripheral blood. The CDR3 region is CASSAAGQGTYEQYF. CDR3 coding DNA: TGTGCCAGCTCAGCAGCGGGACAGGGAACCTACGAGCAGTACTTC.